This T cell receptor (beta chain) derives from a study of CD4 T cells in relation to SARS-CoV-2 and coronaviruses. Turning to the study itself: TCR beta CDR3s were sequenced after roughly eleven-day antigen culture of PBMCs.

The data were produced by immunoSEQ multiplex PCR, yet TCRdb's version contains in-frame clones alone and is incomplete. Among 20,000 to 25,000 clones listed, around 67% were seen once. CD4+ T cells from unexposed donors were obtained before the COVID-19 pandemic (2011-2018). Isolation of CD4+ T cells took place after less than 13 days in culture. Some 1.9 million PBMCs per well were cultured with 10 IU/ml IL-2. Half the medium was replaced with IL-2 medium on days 3 and 7. Germline assignment: CDR1 SQVTM and CDR2 ANQGSEA. The length of the CDR3 is 13 residues. Trimming removed 7 bases from V and 8 bases from J; junction bases left unmatched: 10. About this clone: The antigen is unknown.

V gene TRBV29-1 combines with J gene TRBJ2-1, with TRBD1 identical over 8 bases. The clonotype comes from a human donor in good health. The sequencing sample was made of CD4+ T cells from PBMCs, cultured in vitro. CDR3 amino acids: CSARTGSGDEQFF. Written as DNA, the CDR3 is TGCAGCGCCCGGACAGGGTCGGGGGATGAGCAGTTCTTC.